These T cell receptor beta chains were read from a single sample in a study of shared clonotypes between healthy human individuals. TCRdb's copy holds only in-frame clones and misses some; the assay was immunoSEQ multiplex PCR. The sample has hundreds of thousands of clones, roughly 80% seen once. Sequenced: PBMCs. The source is a woman between 40 and 50 years old in good health. Some clones in this sample may be carry-over from other donors' samples. The CDR3 runs from the conserved cysteine through the conserved F or W. D genes are given only for firm matches. Only part of the rows carry a size: once, few, many, or a class if the clone is expanded.

D | J | V | size | CDR3 | DNA
. | TRBJ2-7 | TRBV14 | once | CASSQGGQGVSRASGNYYEQYF | TGTGCCAGCAGCCAAGGGGGACAGGGTGTTTCTAGGGCTAGCGGGAACTACTACGAGCAGTACTTC
. | TRBJ2-7 | TRBV19 | . | CAPPLLKTYEQYF | TGTGCTCCTCCCCTTCTGAAAACCTACGAGCAGTACTTC
TRBD2 | TRBJ2-2 | TRBV9 | once | CASTQLAGRTGELFF | TGTGCCAGCACCCAACTAGCGGGAAGGACCGGGGAGCTGTTTTTT
. | TRBJ2-7 | TRBV5-5 | . | CASSSETFRDPTVYEQYF | TGTGCCAGCAGCTCGGAGACATTCCGGGACCCCACCGTATACGAGCAGTACTTC
. | TRBJ2-5 | TRBV7-9 | . | CASSAGQWETQYF | TGTGCCAGCAGCGCCGGACAGTGGGAGACCCAGTACTTC
. | TRBJ2-7 | TRBV5-1 | . | CASSLGGSTYEQYF | TGCGCCAGCAGCTTAGGCGGCAGCACCTACGAGCAGTACTTC
. | TRBJ2-2 | TRBV28 | . | CASSFRRPGELFF | TGTGCCAGCAGTTTTCGTCGTCCCGGGGAGCTGTTTTTT
. | TRBJ2-2 | TRBV5-1 | . | CASTGTANTGELFF | TGCGCCAGCACCGGGACGGCGAACACCGGGGAGCTGTTTTTT
. | TRBJ2-7 | TRBV30 | . | CAWSDPGFPHEQYF | TGTGCCTGGAGTGATCCAGGGTTTCCCCACGAGCAGTACTTC
TRBD1 | TRBJ2-7 | TRBV6-1 | . | CATSRTGLESYEQYF | TGTGCCACCAGCCGGACAGGGTTGGAGTCCTACGAGCAGTACTTC
. | TRBJ2-3 | TRBV11-2 | . | CASTNRSYTDTQYF | TGTGCCAGCACAAACAGGTCTTACACAGATACGCAGTATTTT
TRBD1 | TRBJ1-2 | TRBV5-1 | . | CASSPPTGIRGYGYTF | TGCGCCAGCAGCCCACCGACAGGGATAAGGGGCTATGGCTACACCTTC
TRBD2 | TRBJ2-3 | TRBV9 | . | CASSGPRGGITDTQYF | TGTGCCAGCAGCGGCCCTCGGGGGGGGATCACAGATACGCAGTATTTT
. | TRBJ2-1 | TRBV6-4 | . | CASRTTGSNEQFF | TGTGCCAGCAGAACCACAGGGTCAAATGAGCAGTTCTTC
TRBD2 | TRBJ2-3 | TRBV14 | . | CASSLGLAASTDTQYF | TGTGCCAGCAGCCTCGGACTAGCTGCTAGCACAGATACGCAGTATTTT
. | TRBJ2-1 | TRBV27 | many | CASSRVLGEQFF | TGTGCCAGCAGCAGAGTTTTGGGTGAGCAGTTCTTC
. | TRBJ2-7 | TRBV6-6 | once | CASSLGYEQYF | TGTGCCAGCAGCCTTGGCTACGAGCAGTACTTC
. | TRBJ2-1 | TRBV11-3 | . | CASSSRLVSYNEQFF | TGTGCCAGCAGCTCTCGACTTGTTTCCTACAATGAGCAGTTCTTC
TRBD1 | TRBJ2-2 | TRBV18 | . | CASSPTGAAGELFF | TGTGCCAGCTCACCAACAGGGGCCGCCGGGGAGCTGTTTTTT
TRBD2 | TRBJ2-7 | TRBV29-1 | . | CSGQRGVEQYF | TGCAGCGGCCAGCGGGGTGTCGAGCAGTACTTC
. | TRBJ2-7 | TRBV1 | . | CTSSQFHHQTYEQYF | TGCACCAGCAGCCAATTCCACCATCAGACCTACGAGCAGTACTTC
. | TRBJ2-5 | TRBV7-8 | once | CASSSLGGETQYF | TGTGCCAGCAGCTCGCTAGGGGGGGAGACCCAGTACTTC
. | TRBJ2-2 | TRBV27 | . | CASRRGTNTGELFF | TGTGCCAGCCGCCGGGGGACGAACACCGGGGAGCTGTTTTTT
. | TRBJ1-1 | TRBV19 | . | CASSMGGAGTEAFF | TGTGCCAGTAGTATGGGAGGGGCTGGCACTGAAGCTTTCTTT
TRBD1 | TRBJ2-1 | TRBV28 | . | CASSLGTGLYNEQFF | TGTGCCAGCAGTTTAGGGACAGGGCTCTACAATGAGCAGTTCTTC
TRBD1 | TRBJ1-5 | TRBV6-4 | . | CASSAPGQGAVQPQHF | TGTGCCAGCAGTGCACCGGGACAGGGGGCGGTTCAGCCCCAGCATTTT
. | TRBJ2-2 | TRBV7-2 | many | CASTQDRPAPTGELFF | TGTGCCAGCACCCAAGATCGGCCCGCACCAACCGGGGAGCTGTTTTTT
. | TRBJ2-2 | TRBV10-3 | . | CAIRAVANTGELFF | TGTGCCATCCGAGCGGTCGCGAACACCGGGGAGCTGTTTTTT
. | TRBJ1-4 | TRBV7-2 | . | CASSFGGLGEKLFF | TGTGCCAGCAGCTTCGGCGGGCTAGGGGAAAAACTGTTTTTT
. | TRBJ1-5 | TRBV28 | many | CASLTRNSNQPQHF | TGTGCCAGCTTGACCCGGAATAGCAATCAGCCCCAGCATTTT
. | TRBJ1-1 | TRBV15 | once | CATSREQGTTAFF | TGTGCCACCAGCAGAGAACAGGGAACGACGGCTTTCTTT
. | TRBJ2-7 | TRBV6-4 | . | CASSVSTDSSYEQYF | TGTGCCAGCAGCGTCTCTACGGACTCATCCTACGAGCAGTACTTC
. | TRBJ2-7 | TRBV2 | . | CASTSSYEQYF | TGTGCCAGCACATCTTCCTACGAGCAGTACTTC
TRBD1 | TRBJ2-2 | TRBV7-2 | many | CASSQRTGGVTGELFF | TGTGCCAGCAGCCAGCGGACAGGGGGCGTCACCGGGGAGCTGTTTTTT
. | TRBJ1-2 | TRBV9 | . | CASSVDALSGYTF | TGTGCCAGCAGCGTAGACGCTTTGAGTGGCTACACCTTC
TRBD2 | TRBJ2-3 | TRBV6-6 | once | CASSYAGVTTDTQYF | TGTGCCAGCAGTTACGCGGGAGTGACCACAGATACGCAGTATTTT
. | TRBJ2-5 | TRBV5-1 | . | CASRTTSLETQYF | TGCGCCAGCAGGACGACTAGTTTAGAGACCCAGTACTTC
TRBD1 | TRBJ2-4 | TRBV5-4 | few | CASSPGQGSDIQYF | TGTGCCAGCAGCCCTGGACAGGGATCGGACATTCAGTACTTC
TRBD2 | TRBJ2-1 | TRBV7-2 | . | CASSLGTSGYNEQFF | TGTGCCAGCAGCTTAGGGACTAGCGGTTACAATGAGCAGTTCTTC
. | TRBJ2-7 | TRBV7-3 | . | CASRFSPGEGTYEQYF | TGTGCCAGCAGGTTCAGCCCGGGAGAGGGGACCTACGAGCAGTACTTC
TRBD2 | TRBJ2-7 | TRBV7-2 | . | CASSSSSGRYSYEQYF | TGTGCCAGCAGCTCCTCTAGCGGGAGGTACTCCTACGAGCAGTACTTC